The following is a TCR beta chain sequence with its context. Its antigen is not identified. This record belongs to a study of cytomegalovirus exposure and HLA in healthy donors. Background on the study: The study's early data release held about 80 million unique TCRs from HLA-typed donors.

Primers for the PCR totalled 60 Vbeta and 13 Jbeta. Profiling relied on immunoSEQ multiplex PCR, and the TCRdb table lists in-frame clones only, not all of them. The repertoire has some 150,000 clones, roughly 82% of them found once; the top ten carry over 8.5%. Findings of the study overall: When a later analysis was performed, an Asian-associated ancestry cluster reportedly had fewer N-insertions than the roughly 700-donor mean. The authors later linked a missense DCLRE1C variant to TCR beta V- and J-gene trimming. The presence/absence work took it that sequencing depth was about the same across donors.

The sequenced sample consisted of PBMCs. The clonotype originates from a man aged 50-59 years in good health and CMV-seropositive.

The CDR3 reads CASSPDRGSNQPQHF. For the CDR3, the DNA is TGCGCCAGCAGCCCAGACAGGGGGAGCAATCAGCCCCAGCATTTT. V and J are TRBV5-1 and TRBJ1-5; 9 nucleotides line up with TRBD1. Germline assignment: CDR1 SGHRS and CDR2 YFSETQ. This CDR3 has 15 residues. Trimming at V came to 4 bases and at J to 1 base, leaving 3 bases not matched to a gene.